The next 29 T cell receptor beta chains were all read from a single sample in a study of CD8 T cells in Susac syndrome. Random hexamers were used to reverse transcribe roughly 0.45 to 1 ug of RNA. TCRdb independently ran MiXCR on the immunoSEQ multiplex PCR reads; one entry per CDR3 protein. The sample holds around 200,000 distinct CDR3 sequences, approximately 96% seen once. Sample: CD4+ T cells from PBMCs. Receptors were obtained from a human donor with multiple sclerosis.

V is TRBV15 and J is TRBJ2-7; 7 bases align to TRBD2. CDR3 size: 13 residues. Germline CDR1 LNHNV, CDR2 YYDKDF (reference sequence). V was pared by 3 bases and J by 6 bases, with 5 bases of the junction left unmatched. The CDR3 region is CATSRGRGPEQYF. The CDR3, as DNA: TGTGCCACCAGCAGGGGGAGGGGCCCCGAGCAGTACTTC.

The J gene is TRBJ1-5, the V gene TRBV20-1; 8 bases map to TRBD1. CDR3 size: 15 residues. Losses at the gene ends were 5 bases for V and 5 bases for J; bases not matched to a gene: 11. From germline, CDR1 is DFQATT and CDR2 SNEGSKA (reference sequence). CDR3 bases: TGCAGTGCTGAGCCTCGGACAGGGTACGATCAGCCCCAGCATTTT. Its translation is CSAEPRTGYDQPQHF.

The rearrangement uses TRBV12-3 or TRBV12-4 and TRBJ2-1, with TRBD1 identical over 8 bases. The CDR3 length is 15 residues. Unmatched junction bases numbered 5, after V lost 3 bases and J lost 4 bases. The CDR3: CASSFLGQVYNEQFF. The CDR3 region has the DNA TGTGCCAGCAGTTTCTTGGGACAGGTTTACAATGAGCAGTTCTTC.

V and J are TRBV25-1 and TRBJ2-7; D is possibly TRBD1 (6 bases). The CDR3 contains 13 residues. Germline V gene lookup returns CDR1 MGHDK and CDR2 SYGVNS. Trimming left V 3 bases short and J 5 bases short, with 11 bases between. DNA of the CDR3: TGTGCCAGCAGTGACCTGGGGGCCCACGAGCAGTACTTC. It codes for CASSDLGAHEQYF.

This chain connects TRBV20-1 to TRBJ1-1; no clear D gene. This CDR3 spans 13 amino acids. V was clipped by 5 bases and J by 2 bases, with 12 bases between them. CDR1 is DFQATT and CDR2 is SNEGSKA in the germline V gene (reference sequence). The CDR3 DNA sequence: TGCAGTGCTGCTAGTATCGGAAACACTGAAGCTTTCTTT. It yields the protein CSAASIGNTEAFF.

The V and J genes are TRBV20-1 and TRBJ2-3; D is undetermined. V was clipped by 2 bases and J by 4 bases, with 7 bases between them. This CDR3 is 12 amino acids long. The V gene's germline CDR1 is DFQATT and CDR2 SNEGSKA (reference sequence). CDR3 sequence: CSARFVSDTQYF. The CDR3 DNA is TGCAGTGCTAGATTCGTCTCAGATACGCAGTATTTT.

The chain joins TRBV15 to TRBJ1-2, with 8 bases fitting TRBD1. V lost 4 bases to trimming and J lost 6 bases; unmatched junction nucleotides: 7. Germline V gene data show CDR1 as LNHNV and CDR2 as YYDKDF (reference sequence). The CDR3 spans 14 residues. This chain's CDR3 is CATSTRTTGDGYTF. CDR3 sequence (DNA): TGTGCCACCAGCACGCGCACGACAGGGGATGGCTACACCTTC. Full variable domain (remainder filled in from reference TRBV15 and TRBJ1-2): DAMVIQNPRYQVTQFGKPVTLSCSQTLNHNVMYWYQQKSSQAPKLLFHYYDKDFNNEADTPDNFQSRRPNTSFCFLDIRSPGLGDTAMYLCATSTRTTGDGYTFGSGTRLTVV.

V usage is TRBV20-1 and J usage is TRBJ2-1, with 8 positions matching TRBD1. CDR1 and CDR2 from the germline V gene are DFQATT and SNEGSKA (reference sequence). This CDR3 spans 13 amino acids. V gave up 7 bases and J gave up 4 bases; unmatched junction bases: 6. The CDR3 DNA is TGCAGTGGTACAGGGGGGTATTACAATGAGCAGTTCTTC. Its protein is CSGTGGYYNEQFF.

This chain connects TRBV18 to TRBJ2-7; a weak D match, TRBD1 (5 bases). Trimming pared 3 bases from V and 1 base from J, leaving 10 bases between. The CDR3 loop spans 14 amino acids. Germline CDR1 reads KGHSH; CDR2 reads LQKENI. DNA of the CDR3: TGTGCCAGCTCACCGAGACAGAATTCCTACGAGCAGTACTTC. It yields the protein CASSPRQNSYEQYF.

This CDR3 reads CASSLEGGPTYEQYF. The CDR3 nucleotides are TGTGCCAGCAGCTTAGAGGGGGGCCCAACCTACGAGCAGTACTTC. This rearrangement joins TRBV7-2 to TRBJ2-7, with D possibly being TRBD1 or TRBD2 (6 bases each). Trimming shortened V by 1 base and J by 2 bases, and 12 bases separated the two germline ends. Per the germline V gene, CDR1 is SGHTA and CDR2 is FQGNSA. This CDR3 spans 15 amino acids.

V and J are TRBV7-9 and TRBJ1-2; D gene unclear. Germline CDR1 is SEHNR and CDR2 is FQNEAQ (reference sequence). This CDR3 comprises 13 residues. V was shortened by 1 base and J by 3 bases, with 6 bases between the two germline ends. CDR3: CASSLGADYGYTF. The DNA for the CDR3 is TGTGCCAGCAGCTTAGGGGCAGACTATGGCTACACCTTC.

The chain links TRBV5-6 to TRBJ1-6; 10 nucleotides match TRBD1. This CDR3 spans 16 amino acids. The trim removed 4 bases at V and 7 bases at J, leaving 8 bases unmatched. Germline V gives CDR1 SGHDT, CDR2 YYEEEE. In nucleotides, the CDR3 is TGTGCCAGCAGCGGAGACAGGGGGCGGCCAAATTCACCCCTCCACTTT. This codes for CASSGDRGRPNSPLHF.

The chain couples TRBV6-1 to TRBJ2-7, with 10 bases aligning to TRBD1. Germline V gene lookup returns CDR1 MNHNS and CDR2 SASEGT. Germline trimming cut 5 bases from V and 0 bases from J; bases unmatched to any gene: 4. The CDR3 sequence is 15 residues long. CDR3 amino acids: CASSSRTGGSYEQYF. The CDR3 nucleotides are TGTGCCAGCAGTTCCCGGACAGGGGGCTCCTACGAGCAGTACTTC.

The chain recombines TRBV20-1 with TRBJ1-5; no definite D call. The germline V and J ends were trimmed by 1 base and 2 bases, with 21 bases remaining between them. Germline V lookup: CDR1 DFQATT, CDR2 SNEGSKA (reference sequence). The CDR3 has 18 residues. The CDR3 loop is CSARAPRIGNMGNQPQHF. CDR3 nucleotides: TGCAGTGCTAGAGCACCCCGGATAGGTAACATGGGCAATCAGCCCCAGCATTTT.

The chain carries TRBV7-3 and TRBJ2-1; D possibly corresponds to TRBD2 (5 bases). The CDR3 sequence is 15 residues long. The V gene lost 5 bases and the J gene lost 3 bases, with 14 bases spanning the gap. Germline V gene sequence: CDR1 SGHTA, CDR2 FQGTGA. The CDR3 sequence: CASSLKGDYYNEQFF. The CDR3 DNA sequence: TGTGCCAGCAGCCTAAAGGGAGACTACTACAATGAGCAGTTCTTC.

V usage is TRBV9 and J usage is TRBJ2-7, with D unclear. V was pared by 0 bases and J by 3 bases, with 7 bases between. Germline CDR1 reads SGDLS; CDR2 reads YYNGEE. The CDR3 runs to 13 residues. The CDR3 DNA follows: TGTGCCAGCAGCGTAGAGATGGACTACGAGCAGTACTTC. Translating gives CASSVEMDYEQYF. Supplemented by reference TRBV9 and TRBJ2-7, the full variable domain reads DSGVTQTPKHLITATGQRVTLRCSPRSGDLSVYWYQQSLDQGLQFLIQYYNGEERAKGNILERFSAQQFPDLHSELNLSSLELGDSALYFCASSVEMDYEQYFGPGTRLTVT.

The chain uses TRBV9 and TRBJ1-1; D is undetermined. Trimming stripped 5 bases from V and 3 bases from J, with 11 bases between. The CDR3 is made up of 13 amino acids. Germline loops: CDR1 SGDLS, CDR2 YYNGEE. CDR3 sequence: CASSLNLDTEAFF. Written as DNA, the CDR3 is TGTGCCAGCAGTCTAAACCTGGACACTGAAGCTTTCTTT.

The chain recombines TRBV20-1 with TRBJ1-1, with D possibly being TRBD1 (5 bases). Per germline, CDR1 DFQATT and CDR2 SNEGSKA (reference sequence). This CDR3 is 13 amino acids long. Deletions cut 0 bases from V and 6 bases from J, with 11 bases between. The CDR3 bases are TGCAGTGCTAGAGAGGGGGGAGGCCCTGAAGCTTTCTTT. This encodes CSAREGGGPEAFF.

J is TRBJ2-3 and V is TRBV5-1; TRBD1 might be the D (5 bases). The germline CDR1 and CDR2 sequences are SGHRS and YFSETQ. This CDR3 is built from 14 residues. V was pared by 4 bases and J by 0 bases, with 9 bases between. The CDR3 loop is CASSLRQSTDTQYF. In DNA form, the CDR3 reads TGCGCCAGCAGCCTCCGACAGAGCACAGATACGCAGTATTTT.

The V and J genes are TRBV15 and TRBJ2-7; no clear D. V was pared by 2 bases and J by 2 bases, with 13 bases between. Germline lookup yields CDR1 LNHNV and CDR2 YYDKDF (reference sequence). The CDR3 runs to 15 residues. In nucleotides, the CDR3 is TGTGCCACCAGCAGACCATCGGCGAAGGCCTACGAGCAGTACTTC. It is translated as CATSRPSAKAYEQYF.

V is TRBV20-1 and J is TRBJ2-1, with 12 bases identical to TRBD2. The V gene end was trimmed by 2 bases and the J gene end by 8 bases; junction bases not matched to a gene: 10. CDR1 DFQATT and CDR2 SNEGSKA come from the germline V gene (reference sequence). The CDR3 runs to 16 residues. The CDR3 region has the DNA TGCAGTGCTAGACTAGCGGGGGGGCCCGGGGGCGATGAGCAGTTCTTC. Encoded protein: CSARLAGGPGGDEQFF.

The chain employs TRBV11-3 and TRBJ2-7, with D possibly TRBD1 on 6 matching bases. The CDR3 is 13 residues long. CDR1 is SGHNT and CDR2 is YENEEA in the germline V gene. With 4 bases removed from V and 5 bases from J, the gap between germline ends came to 12 bases. The CDR3 coding sequence is TGTGCCAGCAGCTCCAACAGGGAAAACGAGCAGTACTTC. Its protein product is CASSSNRENEQYF. The full variable domain, rest sourced from reference TRBV11-3 and TRBJ2-7, is EAGVVQSPRYKIIEKKQPVAFWCNPISGHNTLYWYLQNLGQGPELLIRYENEEAVDDSQLPKDRFSAERLKGVDSTLKIQPAELGDSAVYLCASSSNRENEQYFGPGTRLTVT.

This clonotype was counted a single time. The rearrangement uses TRBV15 and TRBJ2-2; D is ambiguous. V was shortened by 0 bases and J by 9 bases, with 8 bases between the two germline ends. The germline V gene has CDR1 LNHNV and CDR2 YYDKDF (reference sequence). The CDR3 is 13 amino acids. The CDR3 region is CATSRDLARELFF. As DNA, the CDR3 is TGTGCCACCAGCAGAGATCTCGCCAGGGAGCTGTTTTTT.

The chain recombines TRBV6-5 with TRBJ2-1; D may correspond to TRBD1 or TRBD2 (6 bases each). V was cut by 8 bases and J by 1 base, with 12 bases left in between. Germline CDR1 reads MNHEY; CDR2 reads SVGAGI. This CDR3 is built from 14 residues. CDR3 DNA sequence: TGTGCCAGCCGGAGGGGGGAGTCCTACAATGAGCAGTTCTTC. Encoded protein: CASRRGESYNEQFF.

The chain combines TRBV7-9 with TRBJ2-7; D is undetermined. Trimming removed 5 bases from V and 6 bases from J, with 11 bases in between. Germline lookup yields CDR1 SEHNR and CDR2 FQNEAQ (reference sequence). The length of the CDR3 is 12 residues. The CDR3 region has the DNA TGTGCCAGCAGCAATCCCTCCACCGAGCAGTACTTC. It yields the protein CASSNPSTEQYF.

Only one count was recorded for this clonotype. This chain uses TRBV3-1 with TRBJ2-2; no definite D call. Trimming removed 4 bases at V and 2 bases at J, with 8 bases between. The CDR3 is 14 residues long. Germline lookup yields CDR1 LGHDT and CDR2 YNNKEL (reference sequence). As DNA, the CDR3 is TGTGCCAGCAGCCCCCCCTTTAACACCGGGGAGCTGTTTTTT. Translating it yields CASSPPFNTGELFF.

This clonotype was seen a single time. The V gene is TRBV30, the J gene TRBJ2-7, with unresolved D. Trimming removed 1 base at V and 0 bases at J, with 4 bases between. The CDR3 spans 12 residues. The germline CDR1 and CDR2 sequences are GTSNPN and SVGIG (reference sequence). The chain's CDR3 is CAWSEDSYEQYF. CDR3 nucleotides: TGTGCCTGGAGTGAGGACTCCTACGAGCAGTACTTC.

This rearrangement joins TRBV20-1 to TRBJ2-3; possible D gene TRBD2, 5 bases. This CDR3 spans 15 amino acids. V lost 6 bases and J 3 bases, leaving 19 bases between the germline ends. Per germline, CDR1 DFQATT and CDR2 SNEGSKA (reference sequence). CDR3 region: CSASSQLEWTDTQYF. Here the CDR3 DNA reads TGCAGTGCCTCATCCCAACTAGAATGGACAGATACGCAGTATTTT.

This chain links TRBV30 with TRBJ2-1; TRBD1 agrees at 10 bases. This CDR3 is 15 amino acids long. V was pared by 1 base and J by 4 bases, with 4 bases of the junction left unmatched. Per germline, CDR1 GTSNPN and CDR2 SVGIG (reference sequence). The CDR3 is CAWSAGQGTYNEQFF. CDR3 sequence (DNA): TGTGCCTGGAGTGCGGGACAGGGGACTTACAATGAGCAGTTCTTC.